This TCR beta chain comes out of a study of graft-versus-host responses after intestinal transplantation. Study summary: Anti-thymocyte globulin served as induction for all recipients, who then took tacrolimus and steroids for three to four years. Study outcomes and limitations: GvH clones were identified in recipient marrow, with some first appearing in ileum or blood. After transplant, early declines in HvG clones were associated with peak levels of circulating GvH clones.

In regard to this clone: Antigen specificity is unknown.

The CDR3 is 15 amino acids. Germline trimming cut 6 bases from V and 4 bases from J; bases unmatched to any gene: 8. Germline V gives CDR1 SGHAT, CDR2 FQNNGV. The repertoire was sequenced with immunoSEQ multiplex PCR; TCRdb's copy has only in-frame clones and lacks some. This table holds tens of thousands of clones, roughly 96% found once. The sequencing used unstimulated CD8+ T cells sorted from spleen or lymph node cells, collected before transplant. The clonotype was recovered from a human donor who was the organ donor for an intestinal transplant. The chain carries TRBV11-2 and TRBJ2-1, with TRBD2 matching 8 bases. The CDR3 here is CASSQPGLGYNEQFF. As DNA, the CDR3 is TGTGCCAGCAGTCAACCGGGACTAGGGTACAATGAGCAGTTCTTC.